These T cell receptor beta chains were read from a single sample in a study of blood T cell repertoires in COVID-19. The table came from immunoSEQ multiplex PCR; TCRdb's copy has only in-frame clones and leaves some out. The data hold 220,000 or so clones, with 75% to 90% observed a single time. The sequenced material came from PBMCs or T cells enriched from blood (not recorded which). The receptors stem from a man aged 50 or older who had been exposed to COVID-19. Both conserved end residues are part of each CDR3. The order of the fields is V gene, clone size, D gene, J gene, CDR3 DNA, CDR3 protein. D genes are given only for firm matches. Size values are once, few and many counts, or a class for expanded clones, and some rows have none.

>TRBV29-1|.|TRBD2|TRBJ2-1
TGCAGCGTATCTCCTGGAGGGACTAGCTACTACAATGAGCAGTTCTTC
CSVSPGGTSYYNEQFF
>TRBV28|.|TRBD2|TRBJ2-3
TGTGCCAGCAGTTTATATCAGGGAGGGAGAACAGATACGCAGTATTTT
CASSLYQGGRTDTQYF
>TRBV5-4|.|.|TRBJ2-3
TGTGCCAGCAGCTTTCCGCCCGAGGGAGATACGCAGTATTTT
CASSFPPEGDTQYF
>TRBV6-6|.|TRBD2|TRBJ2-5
TGTGCCAGCAGTTCAACTAGCGGGGGGGCTGTGGAGACCCAGTACTTC
CASSSTSGGAVETQYF
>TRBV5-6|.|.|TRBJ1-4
TGTGCCAGCAGCTCACTAGGTCTACAGGGCAGGAATGAAAAACTGTTTTTT
CASSSLGLQGRNEKLFF
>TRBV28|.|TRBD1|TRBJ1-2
TGTGCCAGCAGTTCCCCGGGACAGAACTATGGCTACACCTTC
CASSSPGQNYGYTF
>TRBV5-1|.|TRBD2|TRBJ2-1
TGCGCCAGCAGCTGGACTAGCGGGGATGAGCAGTTCTTC
CASSWTSGDEQFF
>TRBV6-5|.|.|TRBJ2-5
TGTGCCAGCAGTCAAAACAGGGGAGGTTTTGGCCAGTACTTC
CASSQNRGGFGQYF
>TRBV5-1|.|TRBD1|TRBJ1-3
TGCGCCAGCAGCTCTGGGACAGCTGGAAACACCATATATTTT
CASSSGTAGNTIYF
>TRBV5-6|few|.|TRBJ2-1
TGTGCCAGCAGAGTTTCAGGGGCTGCCTACAATGAGCAGTTCTTC
CASRVSGAAYNEQFF
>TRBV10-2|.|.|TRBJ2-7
TGCGCCAGCAGTCCGGACATCTACGAGCAGTACTTC
CASSPDIYEQYF
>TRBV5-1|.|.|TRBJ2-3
TGCGCCAGCAGCTTGGTAGGCAGCGTATATTCTAGCACAGATACGCAGTATTTT
CASSLVGSVYSSTDTQYF
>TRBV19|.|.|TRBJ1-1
TGTGCCAGTAGTATAACCCCAGGGACAACTGAAGCTTTCTTT
CASSITPGTTEAFF
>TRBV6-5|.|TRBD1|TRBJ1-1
TGTGCCAGCAGTTACACTCGGACAGGGAAGACTGAAGCTTTCTTT
CASSYTRTGKTEAFF
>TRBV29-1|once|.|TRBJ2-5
TGCAGCGTTGAGTCCTACCCGGGGTGGACCCAGTACTTC
CSVESYPGWTQYF
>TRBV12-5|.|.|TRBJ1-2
TGTGCTAGTGGCTTACAGGACCTTGGCTACACCTTC
CASGLQDLGYTF
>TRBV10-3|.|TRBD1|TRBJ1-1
TGTGCGTCGAGGACAGGAGATCCAAAAGCTTTCTTT
CASRTGDPKAFF
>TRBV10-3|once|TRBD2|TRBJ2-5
TGTGCCATCAGTGACCCAGCGGGGGGGGGAGAGACCCAGTACTTC
CAISDPAGGGETQYF
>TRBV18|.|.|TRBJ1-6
TGTGCCAGCTCACCAATTGAGGATTCACCCCTCCACTTT
CASSPIEDSPLHF
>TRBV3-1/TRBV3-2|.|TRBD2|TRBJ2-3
TGTGCCAGCAGCCGAAGGGCGGGGGGCACAGATACGCAGTATTTT
CASSRRAGGTDTQYF
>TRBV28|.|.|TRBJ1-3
TGTGCCAGCAGCGAGGGAGGGCAGGTTGGAAACACCATATATTTT
CASSEGGQVGNTIYF
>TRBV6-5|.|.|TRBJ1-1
TGTGCCAGCAGACGGTTGTCGGGGAACACTGAAGCTTTCTTT
CASRRLSGNTEAFF
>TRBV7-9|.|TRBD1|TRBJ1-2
TGTGCCAGCACCCACTCAGGGGGTGTCTATGGCTACACCTTC
CASTHSGGVYGYTF
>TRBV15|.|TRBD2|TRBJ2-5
TGTGCCACCAGCAGCCCCACTAGCGGGGGGGCGCAGACCCAGTACTTC
CATSSPTSGGAQTQYF
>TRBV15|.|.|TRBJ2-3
TGTGCCACCAGCGTTATTTCACGGGAGACAACGCAGTATTTT
CATSVISRETTQYF